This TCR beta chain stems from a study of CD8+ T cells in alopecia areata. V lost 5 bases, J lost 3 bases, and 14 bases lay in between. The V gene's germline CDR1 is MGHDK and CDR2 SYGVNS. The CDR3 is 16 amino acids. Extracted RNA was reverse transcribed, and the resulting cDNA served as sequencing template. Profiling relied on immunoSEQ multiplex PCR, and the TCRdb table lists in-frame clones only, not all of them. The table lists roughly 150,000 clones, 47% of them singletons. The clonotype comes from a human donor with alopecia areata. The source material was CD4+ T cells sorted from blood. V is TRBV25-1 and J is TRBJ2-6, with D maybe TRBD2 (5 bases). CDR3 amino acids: CASSRLGGLGANVLTF. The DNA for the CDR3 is TGTGCCAGCAGTCGGCTCGGAGGTCTTGGGGCCAACGTCCTGACTTTC.